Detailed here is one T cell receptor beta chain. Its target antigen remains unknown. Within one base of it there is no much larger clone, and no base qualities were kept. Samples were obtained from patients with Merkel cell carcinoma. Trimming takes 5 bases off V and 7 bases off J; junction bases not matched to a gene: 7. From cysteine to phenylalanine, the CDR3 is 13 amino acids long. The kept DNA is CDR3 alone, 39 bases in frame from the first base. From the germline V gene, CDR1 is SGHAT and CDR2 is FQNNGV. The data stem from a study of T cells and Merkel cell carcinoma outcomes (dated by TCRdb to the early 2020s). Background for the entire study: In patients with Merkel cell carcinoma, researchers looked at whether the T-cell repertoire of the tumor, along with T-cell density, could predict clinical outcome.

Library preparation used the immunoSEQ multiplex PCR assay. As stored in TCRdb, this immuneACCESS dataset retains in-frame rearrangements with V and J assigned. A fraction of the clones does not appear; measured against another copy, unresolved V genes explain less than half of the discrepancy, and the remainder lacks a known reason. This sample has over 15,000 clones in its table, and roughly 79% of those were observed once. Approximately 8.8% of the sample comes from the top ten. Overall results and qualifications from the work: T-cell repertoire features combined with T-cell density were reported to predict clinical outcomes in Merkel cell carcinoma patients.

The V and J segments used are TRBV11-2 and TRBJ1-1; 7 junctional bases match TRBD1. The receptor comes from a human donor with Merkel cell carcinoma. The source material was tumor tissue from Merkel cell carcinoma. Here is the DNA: TGTGCCAGCAGCCCTAGACAGGGCCTTGAAGCTTTCTTT. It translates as CASSPRQGLEAFF.